These 8 T cell receptor beta chains originate from one sample sequenced in a study of beta chain bispecific antibodies for T cell cancers. T cells were expanded from blood mononuclear cells for about three days with anti-CD3 OKT3 or CD3/CD28 beads. The study, taken as a whole, reports: The leukemia cells, rather than normal T cells, gave most of the targeted TRBV signal.

TCRdb re-called the 5' RACE reads through MiXCR, storing one row per CDR3 protein. The data contain approximately 20,000 distinct CDR3 sequences, about 2.6% of them seen just once; the ten biggest clones take up over 25%. Which antigens these TCRs recognize remains unknown. Sequencing used healthy donor T cells cultured with leukemia cells. Every receptor here comes from a human donor in good health. Some clones in this sample may be carry-over from other donors' samples.

This clonotype was seen ten or more times. The chain employs TRBV2 and TRBJ2-7, with D perhaps TRBD1 (5 bases). Germline CDR1 and CDR2: SNHLY and FYNNEI. The length of the CDR3 is 15 residues. The V end lost 2 bases, the J end lost 3 bases, and 14 bases lay between the germline ends. The CDR3 bases are TGTGCCAGCAGTGAAATGGACCAGGGAATCTACGAGCAGTACTTC. Translating gives CASSEMDQGIYEQYF.

The chain is built from TRBV7-9 and TRBJ2-7; TRBD1 matches at 7 bases. The germline V gene encodes CDR1 SEHNR and CDR2 FQNEAQ (reference sequence). CDR3 size: 12 residues. The V and J ends lost 3 bases and 5 bases, in that order; junction bases with no gene match: 1. CDR3 bases: TGTGCCAGCAGCTTTCAGGGGGACGAGCAGTACTTC. As protein: CASSFQGDEQYF.

The table lists this clonotype with many counts. The chain is built from TRBV11-3 and TRBJ2-5, with 15 bases aligning to TRBD2. This CDR3 has 16 amino acids. V gave up 5 bases and J gave up 4 bases; unmatched junction bases: 5. CDR1 SGHNT and CDR2 YENEEA come from the germline V gene. This CDR3 reads CASSTGTSGGPETQYF. The CDR3 region has the DNA TGTGCCAGCAGCACCGGGACTAGCGGGGGGCCAGAGACCCAGTACTTC.

This clonotype was counted a few times. The chain combines TRBV20-1 with TRBJ2-2; 13 nucleotides line up with TRBD2. The germline gives CDR1 DFQATT, CDR2 SNEGSKA (reference sequence). Germline trimming cut 6 bases from V and 5 bases from J; bases unmatched to any gene: 9. The CDR3 has 16 amino acids. The CDR3 DNA follows: TGCAGTGCCCGGACTAGCGGGGGCCCGGGTACCGGGGAGCTGTTTTTT. It is translated as CSARTSGGPGTGELFF.

This clonotype was observed at least ten times. V usage is TRBV3-1 and J usage is TRBJ2-1, with TRBD2 identical over 8 bases. Trimming at V came to 3 bases and at J to 10 bases, leaving 8 bases not matched to a gene. Germline CDR1 and CDR2: LGHDT and YNNKEL (reference sequence). The CDR3 extends over 14 amino acids. In DNA, the CDR3 is TGTGCCAGCAGCCATCCAAGGGGCGGGGGGGAGCAGTTCTTC. Amino acid sequence: CASSHPRGGGEQFF.

This clonotype has at least ten counts. V is TRBV29-1 and J is TRBJ2-2, with a possible D match to TRBD2 (5 bases). Per germline, CDR1 SQVTM and CDR2 ANQGSEA. The ends were cut back, 4 bases at V and 4 bases at J, with 7 bases in the middle. This CDR3 comprises 12 residues. Here the CDR3 DNA reads TGCAGCGTTGTAGCGCCCACCGGGGAGCTGTTTTTT. Protein product: CSVVAPTGELFF.

The chain couples TRBV7-9 to TRBJ2-5; D may be TRBD1 (5 bases). Looked up from germline, CDR1 is SEHNR and CDR2 is FQNEAQ (reference sequence). This CDR3 is built from 16 residues. Trimming took 2 bases from V and 5 from J, leaving 18 bases between them. Here the CDR3 DNA reads TGTGCCAGCAGCTTATATCAGGGTCTTTGGTCGGAGACCCAGTACTTC. Amino acid sequence: CASSLYQGLWSETQYF.

This clonotype has a count of ten or more. The genes are TRBV18 and TRBJ1-1; TRBD1 is a possible D gene (5 bases). Germline V CDR1 and CDR2: KGHSH, LQKENI. Trimming took 5 bases from V and 0 from J, leaving 13 bases between them. The CDR3 consists of 15 residues. DNA for the CDR3: TGTGCCAGCTCAGCCCTGACAGCCGTGAACACTGAAGCTTTCTTT. Residues: CASSALTAVNTEAFF.